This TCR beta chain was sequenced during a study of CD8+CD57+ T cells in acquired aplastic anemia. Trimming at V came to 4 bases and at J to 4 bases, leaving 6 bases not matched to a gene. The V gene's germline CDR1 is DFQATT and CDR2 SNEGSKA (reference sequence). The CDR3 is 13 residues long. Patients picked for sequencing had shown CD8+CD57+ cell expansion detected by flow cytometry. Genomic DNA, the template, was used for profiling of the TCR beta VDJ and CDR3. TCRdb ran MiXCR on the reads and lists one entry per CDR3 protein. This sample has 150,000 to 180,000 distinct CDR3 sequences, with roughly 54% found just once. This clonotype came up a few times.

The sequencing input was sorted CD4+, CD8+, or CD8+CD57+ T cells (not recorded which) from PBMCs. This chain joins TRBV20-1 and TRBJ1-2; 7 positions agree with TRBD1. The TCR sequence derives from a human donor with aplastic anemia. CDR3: CSATSPGGYGYTF. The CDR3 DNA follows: TGCAGTGCTACATCTCCAGGGGGCTATGGCTACACCTTC.